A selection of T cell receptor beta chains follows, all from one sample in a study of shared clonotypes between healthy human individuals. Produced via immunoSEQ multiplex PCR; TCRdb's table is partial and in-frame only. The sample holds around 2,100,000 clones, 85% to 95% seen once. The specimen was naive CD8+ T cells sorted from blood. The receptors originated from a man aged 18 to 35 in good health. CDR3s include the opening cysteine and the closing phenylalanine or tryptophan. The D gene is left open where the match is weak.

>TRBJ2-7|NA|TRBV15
CATSRIQGGSYEQYF
TGTGCCACCAGCCGGATACAGGGAGGGTCCTACGAGCAGTACTTC
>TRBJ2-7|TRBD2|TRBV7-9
CASSETSGRSYEQYF
TGTGCCAGCAGCGAGACTAGCGGGAGGTCCTACGAGCAGTACTTC
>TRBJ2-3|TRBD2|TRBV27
CASSPGLAGVSPDTQYF
TGTGCCAGCAGTCCAGGACTAGCGGGAGTATCCCCAGATACGCAGTATTTT
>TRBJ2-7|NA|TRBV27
CASSSGLNEQYF
TGTGCCAGCAGTTCGGGGCTCAACGAGCAGTACTTC
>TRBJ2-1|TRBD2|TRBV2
CASELAFGVNEQFF
TGTGCCAGCGAACTAGCGTTCGGGGTCAATGAGCAGTTCTTC
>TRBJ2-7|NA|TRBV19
CASSIRSTGEQYF
TGTGCCAGTAGTATACGGTCGACGGGCGAGCAGTACTTC
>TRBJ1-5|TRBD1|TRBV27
CASTKTGGNQPQHF
TGTGCCAGCACTAAAACAGGGGGCAATCAGCCCCAGCATTTT
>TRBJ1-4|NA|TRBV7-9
CASRTDDEKLFF
TGTGCCAGCAGGACCGATGACGAAAAACTGTTTTTT
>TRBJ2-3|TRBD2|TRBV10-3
CAISESGLGLDTDTQYF
TGTGCCATCAGTGAGTCTGGATTGGGACTAGACACAGATACGCAGTATTTT
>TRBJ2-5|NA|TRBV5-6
CASSLGDTLQETQYF
TGTGCCAGCAGCTTGGGGGACACACTTCAAGAGACCCAGTACTTC
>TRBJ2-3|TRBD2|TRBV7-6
CASSPSGGTSDGTDTQYF
TGTGCCAGCAGCCCCTCGGGCGGGACTAGCGACGGCACAGATACGCAGTATTTT
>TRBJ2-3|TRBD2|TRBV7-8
CASSLAGRIDTQYF
TGTGCCAGCAGCTTAGCCGGGAGGATTGATACGCAGTATTTT
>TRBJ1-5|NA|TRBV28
CASSPRINQPQHF
TGTGCCAGCAGTCCCCGTATTAATCAGCCCCAGCATTTT
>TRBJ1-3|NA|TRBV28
CASTTGPSGNTIYF
TGTGCCAGCACCACAGGGCCCTCCGGAAACACCATATATTTT
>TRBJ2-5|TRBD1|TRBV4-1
CASSHQTGQETQYF
TGCGCCAGCAGCCACCAGACAGGGCAAGAGACCCAGTACTTC
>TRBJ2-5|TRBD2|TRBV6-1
CASSEEERGGLRETQYF
TGTGCCAGCAGTGAAGAGGAGCGGGGGGGCCTCCGGGAGACCCAGTACTTC
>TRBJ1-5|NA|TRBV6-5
CASSYPGGPQHF
TGTGCCAGCAGTTACCCCGGGGGGCCCCAGCATTTT
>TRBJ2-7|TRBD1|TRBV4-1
CASSSPGQGASEQYF
TGCGCCAGCAGCAGCCCGGGACAGGGGGCATCCGAGCAGTACTTC
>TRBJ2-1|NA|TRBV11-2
CASSLEGLAPYNEQFF
TGTGCCAGCAGCTTAGAAGGGCTAGCGCCCTACAATGAGCAGTTCTTC
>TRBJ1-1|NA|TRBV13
CASSLQGGEAFF
TGTGCCAGCAGCTTACAGGGCGGTGAAGCTTTCTTT
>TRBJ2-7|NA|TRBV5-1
CASSLDPYSYEQYF
TGCGCCAGCAGCTTGGATCCGTACTCCTACGAGCAGTACTTC
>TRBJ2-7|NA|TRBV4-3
CASSQGIPVHEQYF
TGCGCCAGCAGCCAAGGTATCCCTGTCCACGAGCAGTACTTC
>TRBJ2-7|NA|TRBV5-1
CASSYDIRGYEQYF
TGCGCCAGCAGCTATGACATCAGGGGCTACGAGCAGTACTTC
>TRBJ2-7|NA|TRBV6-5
CASWGSSYEQYF
TGTGCCAGCTGGGGGAGCTCCTACGAGCAGTACTTC
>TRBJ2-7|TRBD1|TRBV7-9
CASSLSGDRGYEQYF
TGTGCCAGCAGCTTATCCGGGGACAGGGGCTACGAGCAGTACTTC
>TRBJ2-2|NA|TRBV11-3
CASSQGFFGELFF
TGTGCCAGCAGCCAGGGCTTTTTCGGGGAGCTGTTTTTT
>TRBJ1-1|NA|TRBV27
CASSALHSMNTEAFF
TGTGCCAGCAGCGCCCTTCACTCCATGAACACTGAAGCTTTCTTT
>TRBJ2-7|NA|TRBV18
CASSPPGQGGSYEQYF
TGTGCCAGCTCACCACCGGGGCAGGGGGGCTCCTACGAGCAGTACTTC
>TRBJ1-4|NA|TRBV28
CASSFRGGGEKLFF
TGTGCCAGCAGTTTCAGGGGCGGGGGTGAAAAACTGTTTTTT
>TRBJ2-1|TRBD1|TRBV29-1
CSVLTGGINEQFF
TGCAGCGTTTTAACAGGGGGTATCAATGAGCAGTTCTTC